One T cell receptor beta chain is described in this entry. The data belong to a study of technical replicates of blood from a handful of donors. TCRdb's copy holds only in-frame clones and misses some; the assay was immunoSEQ multiplex PCR. This sample has 55,000 to 80,000 clones, with about 92% found just once. With V trimmed by 7 bases and J by 2 bases, 5 bases remained unmatched. Germline V gene data show CDR1 as MDHEN and CDR2 as SYDVKM. CDR3 length: 14 amino acids. The receptor was isolated from a human donor in good health. The V gene is TRBV28, the J gene TRBJ1-5; 7 nucleotides match TRBD1. Sequencing was performed on T cells isolated from PBMCs. CDR3 coding DNA: TGTGCCAGCATGTTAGGACAGGGCAATCAGCCCCAGCATTTT. It is translated as CASMLGQGNQPQHF.